This TCR beta chain was obtained from a study of blood T cell repertoires in COVID-19. Source study methods: The authors estimated nucleated cell counts from reference gene primer amplification. Some clones are missing from TCRdb's copy, which holds only in-frame ones; the method was immunoSEQ multiplex PCR. The DNA was the basis for D and trimming; V, J and clone size are from that table. There are 250,000 to 350,000 clones in the sample; around nine tenths occur only once, and around 4% lies in the top ten. The sequence came from a woman aged 50 to 60 with active or convalescent COVID-19. The specimen sequenced was peripheral blood.

In DNA, the CDR3 is TGTGCCTGGAGTCGAGGGCGTTTTGGCAATCAGCCCCAGCATTTT. It translates to CAWSRGRFGNQPQHF. V is TRBV30 and J is TRBJ1-5, with D unclear. V was trimmed by 2 bases and J by 2 bases, leaving 13 bases between them. The CDR3 is 15 amino acids. Germline lookup yields CDR1 GTSNPN and CDR2 SVGIG (reference sequence). Filled out from reference TRBV30 and TRBJ1-5, the complete variable domain reads SQTIHQWPATLVQPVGSPLSLECTVEGTSNPNLYWYRQAAGRGLQLLFYSVGIGQISSEVPQNLSASRPQDRQFILSSKKLLLSDSGFYLCAWSRGRFGNQPQHFGDGTRLSIL.